Here is one TCR beta chain with its context. Its antigen is still unknown. Sequencing used immunoSEQ multiplex PCR; TCRdb keeps in-frame clones, though not all of them. The profile shows roughly 110,000 clones, over 85% of them singletons. The data stem from a study of siplizumab effects on memory and regulatory T cells. Findings and limits, study-wide: Alloreactive sequences tracing back to unstimulated CD4+ memory cells fell significantly with siplizumab. Suppressive function of proliferating Tregs from siplizumab cultures was not confirmed.

The sample comprised non-Treg CD4+ T cells sorted from blood. The sequence came from a human donor in good health.

In DNA, the CDR3 is TGCGCCAGCAGCTTGGGGACCCAAGTATACGAGCAGTACTTC. It specifies CASSLGTQVYEQYF. V is TRBV5-1 and J is TRBJ2-7; D gene uncertain. Trimming pared 0 bases from V and 4 bases from J, leaving 11 bases between. CDR1 is SGHRS, CDR2 YFSETQ, per germline. The length of the CDR3 is 14 residues.